The clone carrying this T cell receptor beta chain was counted ten times or more. What it binds is unknown. Via MiXCR, TCRdb re-called the 5' RACE reads, giving one row per CDR3 protein. The data hold 200,000 to 250,000 distinct CDR3 sequences, with roughly 3.3% observed a single time. The sample originates from a study of T cells after yellow fever vaccination. Study-wide points: After the booster, 96% of CD4 and 88% of CD8 primary-response clones were re-detected. Contamination of FACS-sorted repertoires by abundant clonotypes from the bulk population could occur. Peaking faster, on day 5 versus 15, the secondary response was nonetheless weaker.

The CDR3 totals 13 residues. The germline V gene encodes CDR1 SEHNR and CDR2 FQNEAQ (reference sequence). V lost 2 bases, J lost 4 bases, and 8 bases lay in between. The sample consisted of CD4+ T cells sorted from PBMCs, taken 10 days after the yellow fever booster vaccination. The source is a man younger than 30 who received the YFV17D yellow fever vaccine. The chain combines TRBV7-9 with TRBJ2-5; no definite D call. CDR3 sequence: CASSLWMGETQYF. The CDR3 region has the DNA TGTGCCAGCAGCTTATGGATGGGAGAGACCCAGTACTTC.